The 20 T cell receptor beta chains below all came from one sample that was sequenced in a study of shared clonotypes between healthy human individuals (dated by TCRdb to 2018 to 2020). The protocol used for the library was the immunoSEQ multiplex PCR assay. The immuneACCESS repertoire file appears here via TCRdb, limited to in-frame rearrangements. These files lack a portion of the clones; in checked studies, under half of the deficit traces to unresolved V genes, and the cause of the others is not known. Across this sample there are about 1 million clones, with about 74% seen only once. Approximately 1.5% of the sample rests with the top ten. Material: memory CD4+ T cells sorted from blood. Read against the paper, the sample's cell subset or site label means: CD45RA-negative fraction. These receptors were collected from a man between 18 and 29 years old in good health.

The rearrangement joins TRBV15 to TRBJ2-5, with 13 bases identical to TRBD2. Losses at the gene ends were 3 bases for V and 5 bases for J; bases not matched to a gene: 9. Germline V gives CDR1 LNHNV, CDR2 YYDKDF (reference sequence). The CDR3 is made up of 17 amino acids. CDR3: CATSRGGLAGVRETQYF. In nucleotides, the CDR3 is TGTGCCACCAGCAGGGGAGGACTAGCGGGAGTGAGGGAGACCCAGTACTTC.

About this clone: This sample also contains other DNA sequences that code for the same CDR3. The genes are TRBV30 and TRBJ1-5; 8 nucleotides agree with TRBD1. This CDR3 is 13 amino acids long. Germline V CDR1 and CDR2: GTSNPN, SVGIG (reference sequence). Trimming at V came to 3 bases and at J to 7 bases, leaving 5 bases not matched to a gene. For the CDR3, the DNA is TGTGCCTGGAGCGGACAGGGCGGGCAGCCCCAGCATTTT. Encoded protein: CAWSGQGGQPQHF.

This clone was recorded once. This rearrangement joins TRBV7-2 to TRBJ2-1; 8 positions match TRBD1. This CDR3 spans 15 amino acids. Germline CDR1 SGHTA, CDR2 FQGNSA. V was clipped by 5 bases and J by 2 bases; unmatched bases: 5. The CDR3 DNA reads as TGTGCCAGCAGCACCCAGACAGGGGCCTACAATGAGCAGTTCTTC. It yields the protein CASSTQTGAYNEQFF.

The chain recombines TRBV7-6 with TRBJ2-3, with D possibly called TRBD1 or TRBD2 (6 bases each). With 2 bases removed from V and 3 bases from J, the gap between germline ends came to 21 bases. The CDR3 sequence is 18 residues long. Germline V gene data show CDR1 as SGHVS and CDR2 as FNYEAQ. In DNA, the CDR3 is TGTGCCAGCAGCTTAAACAGGGTCAGGGCGGGGATTACAGATACGCAGTATTTT. It is translated as CASSLNRVRAGITDTQYF.

The chain employs TRBV6-1 and TRBJ1-6; maybe TRBD1 (5 bases). The V and J ends lost 4 bases and 9 bases respectively, with 19 bases between them. Germline CDR1 MNHNS, CDR2 SASEGT. CDR3 size: 16 residues. CDR3 amino acids: CASSGGPVGGVSPLHF. The CDR3 nucleotides are TGTGCCAGCAGTGGTGGCCCCGTGGGGGGAGTTTCACCCCTCCACTTT.

The chain carries TRBV2 and TRBJ1-6; possible D gene TRBD1, 6 bases. The V gene's germline CDR1 is SNHLY and CDR2 FYNNEI. Trimming took off 6 bases at V and 8 bases at J, with 17 bases between the two ends. This CDR3 region has 15 residues. This CDR3 is CASSAGTRLHSPLHF. CDR3 nucleotide sequence: TGTGCCAGCAGCGCCGGGACAAGACTTCATTCACCCCTCCACTTT.

V and J are TRBV9 and TRBJ2-2; the match to TRBD2 covers 8 bases. The length of the CDR3 is 15 residues. Losses at the gene ends were 4 bases for V and 2 bases for J; bases not matched to a gene: 4. Germline V CDR1 and CDR2: SGDLS, YYNGEE. CDR3 DNA: TGTGCCAGCAGCCCAAGCGGGGGTAACACCGGGGAGCTGTTTTTT. Encoded protein: CASSPSGGNTGELFF.

Points on this clone: The same CDR3 is also encoded by other DNA sequences in this sample. The V gene is TRBV10-3, the J gene TRBJ2-5, with 8 bases matching TRBD1. This CDR3 has 14 residues. V shed 5 bases and J 3 bases; nucleotides not matched to a gene: 5. The germline V gene has CDR1 ENHRY and CDR2 SYGVKD. CDR3: CAISPGQGKETQYF. The CDR3 nucleotides are TGTGCCATCAGTCCTGGACAGGGAAAAGAGACCCAGTACTTC.

This rearrangement joins TRBV11-3 to TRBJ2-2; 7 nucleotides align to TRBD1. The CDR3 is made up of 14 amino acids. V shed 5 bases, J shed 6 bases, and the junction held 6 bases outside the gene matches. From germline, CDR1 is SGHNT and CDR2 YENEEA. The CDR3 sequence is CASSGQESAGELFF. The CDR3 nucleotides are TGTGCCAGCAGCGGACAGGAGTCCGCCGGGGAGCTGTTTTTT.

The chain links TRBV14 to TRBJ1-2, with a possible D match to TRBD1 (5 bases). CDR1 and CDR2 from the germline V gene are SGHDN and FVKESK. CDR3 length: 16 residues. The ends were cut back, 1 base at V and 8 bases at J, with 20 bases in the middle. The CDR3 nucleotides read TGTGCCAGCAGCCAAGTAAAGGCGGCAGGGAATCACGGCTACACCTTC. It translates to CASSQVKAAGNHGYTF.

The chain employs TRBV12-5 and TRBJ2-5, with a tentative D call TRBD2 (5 bases). CDR3 length equals 13 residues. The V gene lost 6 bases and the J gene lost 4 bases, with 12 bases spanning the gap. CDR1 and CDR2 (germline): LGHNT, FRNRAP. The CDR3 spells CASGIGERETQYF. The CDR3 bases are TGTGCTAGTGGCATCGGGGAAAGAGAGACCCAGTACTTC.

The V and J genes are TRBV7-9 and TRBJ1-3; no clear D gene. This CDR3 contains 15 residues. Germline V lookup: CDR1 SEHNR, CDR2 FQNEAQ (reference sequence). The ends were cut back, 7 bases at V and 0 bases at J, with 13 bases in the middle. This CDR3 reads CASTREGSSGNTIYF. CDR3 coding DNA: TGTGCCAGCACCCGAGAGGGAAGCTCTGGAAACACCATATATTTT.

This sequence joins TRBV27 and TRBJ2-3; TRBD1 aligns across 7 bases. CDR1 is MNHEY and CDR2 is SMNVEV in the germline V gene (reference sequence). The ends lost 8 bases at V and 2 bases at J; junction bases unmatched: 10. The CDR3 has 15 residues. The chain's CDR3 is CASRKPGTVTDTQYF. The CDR3 DNA sequence: TGTGCCAGCCGAAAACCCGGGACAGTCACAGATACGCAGTATTTT.

The rearrangement links TRBV5-1 to TRBJ2-1, with D possibly matching TRBD2 (5 bases). The CDR3 loop spans 14 amino acids. Germline-derived CDR1 and CDR2 are SGHRS and YFSETQ. The V end lost 5 bases, the J end lost 5 bases, and 14 bases lay between the germline ends. The CDR3 is CASRLSGLNNEQFF. As DNA, the CDR3 is TGCGCCAGCAGGCTGAGCGGCCTCAACAATGAGCAGTTCTTC. The variable domain in full, completed from reference TRBV5-1 and TRBJ2-1, reads KAGVTQTPRYLIKTRGQQVTLSCSPISGHRSVSWYQQTPGQGLQFLFEYFSETQRNKGNFPGRFSGRQFSNSRSEMNVSTLELGDSALYLCASRLSGLNNEQFFGPGTRLTVL.

V usage is TRBV5-1 and J usage is TRBJ1-2, with D perhaps TRBD1 (5 bases). CDR3 length equals 15 residues. Trimming cost V 0 bases and J 4 bases, with 13 bases left between them. Germline loops: CDR1 SGHRS, CDR2 YFSETQ. The CDR3 here is CASSLALGGGYGYTF. In nucleotides, the CDR3 is TGCGCCAGCAGCTTGGCATTGGGGGGTGGCTATGGCTACACCTTC.

This clone was detected a few times. The chain recombines TRBV28 with TRBJ1-5; 7 positions agree with TRBD1. V trimming: 6 bases; J trimming: 5 bases; junction bases outside the gene matches: 10. There are 15 residues in the CDR3. The germline V gene has CDR1 MDHEN and CDR2 SYDVKM. The CDR3 DNA follows: TGTGCCAGCAGCCCTAGCAGGGGGGCCGATCAGCCCCAGCATTTT. It yields the protein CASSPSRGADQPQHF. Supplemented by reference TRBV28 and TRBJ1-5, the full variable domain reads DVKVTQSSRYLVKRTGEKVFLECVQDMDHENMFWYRQDPGLGLRLIYFSYDVKMKEKGDIPEGYSVSREKKERFSLILESASTNQTSMYLCASSPSRGADQPQHFGDGTRLSIL.

The chain joins TRBV28 to TRBJ2-3; no clear D. The CDR3 contains 14 residues. V was cut by 6 bases and J by 14 bases, with 24 bases left in between. Germline V gene sequence: CDR1 MDHEN, CDR2 SYDVKM. CDR3 in DNA: TGTGCCAGCAGAATACCGGGCCCGGATTCCCATCGGTATTTT. Translation: CASRIPGPDSHRYF.

This chain links TRBV7-8 with TRBJ2-7; D gene unclear. From germline, CDR1 is SGHVS and CDR2 FQNEAQ. CDR3 length: 14 residues. V shed 5 bases and J shed 7 bases, with 18 bases lying between them. The DNA for the CDR3 is TGTGCCAGCAGCCAGAACAGCAAGCTACGAGAGCAGTACTTC. Translating gives CASSQNSKLREQYF.

This chain uses TRBV6-5 with TRBJ1-6; D possibly corresponds to TRBD1 (6 bases). This CDR3 region has 15 residues. Trimming left V 5 bases short and J 7 bases short, with 15 bases between. CDR1 is MNHEY and CDR2 is SVGAGI in the germline V gene. The CDR3 DNA sequence: TGTGCCAGCAGTCTTAAGGGGACAATAAATTCACCCCTCCACTTT. As protein: CASSLKGTINSPLHF.

The chain employs TRBV9 and TRBJ2-7; D remains ambiguous. CDR1 and CDR2 (germline): SGDLS, YYNGEE. Trimming shortened V by 5 bases and J by 0 bases, and 12 bases separated the two germline ends. This CDR3 spans 14 amino acids. DNA for the CDR3: TGTGCCAGCAGTGCCCAGGTTAACTCCTACGAGCAGTACTTC. It encodes CASSAQVNSYEQYF.